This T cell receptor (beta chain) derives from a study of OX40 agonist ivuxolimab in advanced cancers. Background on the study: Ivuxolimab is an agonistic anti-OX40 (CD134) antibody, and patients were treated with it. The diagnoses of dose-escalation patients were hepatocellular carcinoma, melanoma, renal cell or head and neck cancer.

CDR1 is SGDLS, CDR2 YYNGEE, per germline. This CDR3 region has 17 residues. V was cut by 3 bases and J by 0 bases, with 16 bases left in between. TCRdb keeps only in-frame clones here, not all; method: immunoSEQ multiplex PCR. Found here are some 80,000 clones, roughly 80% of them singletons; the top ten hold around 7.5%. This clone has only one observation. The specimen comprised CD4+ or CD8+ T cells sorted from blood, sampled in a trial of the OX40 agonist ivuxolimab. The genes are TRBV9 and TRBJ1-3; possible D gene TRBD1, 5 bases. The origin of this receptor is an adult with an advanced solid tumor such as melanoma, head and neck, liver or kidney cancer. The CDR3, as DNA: TGTGCCAGCAGCGGTAGGGGAGGGAGCTTCTCTGGAAACACCATATATTTT. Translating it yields CASSGRGGSFSGNTIYF.